The 30 T cell receptor beta chains below were found in one sample sequenced in a study of long-term antiretroviral therapy in people with HIV. Investigators performed immunoSEQ version v3.0 at survey level. The data were produced by immunoSEQ multiplex PCR, yet TCRdb's version contains in-frame clones alone and is incomplete. The sample records fewer than 8,500 clones, 81% being singletons. This specimen consisted of unsorted PBMCs, obtained 2.5 to 2.7 years before starting antiretroviral therapy. The receptors derive from a man between 40 and 49 years old with HIV.

The chain employs TRBV7-8 and TRBJ1-6; D might be TRBD1 (6 bases). The CDR3 is 17 residues long. V lost 4 bases, J lost 9 bases, and 22 bases lay in between. Germline CDR1 is SGHVS and CDR2 is FQNEAQ. CDR3 amino acids: CASSSTSGARRGSPLHF. As DNA, the CDR3 is TGTGCCAGCAGCTCTACCTCGGGGGCGCGGAGGGGTTCACCCCTCCACTTT. Full variable domain (missing parts from reference TRBV7-8 and TRBJ1-6): GAGVSQSPRYKVAKRGQDVALRCDPISGHVSLFWYQQALGQGPEFLTYFQNEAQLDKSGLPSDRFFAERPEGSVSTLKIQRTQQEDSAVYLCASSSTSGARRGSPLHFGNGTRLTVT.

This chain joins TRBV28 and TRBJ2-7, with a weak D call TRBD2 (7 bases). CDR3 length: 15 amino acids. The V end lost 6 bases, the J end lost 7 bases, and 22 bases lay between the germline ends. In germline, CDR1 is MDHEN, CDR2 SYDVKM. CDR3 nucleotides: TGTGCCAGCAGCCTGCTGTTGGGGGGGCTAAAGGAGCAGTACTTC. It encodes CASSLLLGGLKEQYF.

V gene TRBV15 combines with J gene TRBJ1-5; D gene uncertain. Trimming left V 0 bases short and J 7 bases short, with 7 bases between. This CDR3 comprises 13 residues. The V gene's germline CDR1 is LNHNV and CDR2 YYDKDF (reference sequence). CDR3 in amino acids: CATSRDWQQPQHF. The DNA of the CDR3 is TGTGCCACCAGCAGAGATTGGCAACAGCCCCAGCATTTT.

This chain uses TRBV4-3 with TRBJ2-3, with unresolved D. The length of the CDR3 is 13 residues. Germline CDR1 is LGHNA and CDR2 is YSLEER. With 0 bases removed from V and 5 bases from J, the gap between germline ends came to 6 bases. Here the CDR3 reads CASSQDRVDTQYF. In DNA form, the CDR3 reads TGCGCCAGCAGCCAAGATCGAGTAGATACGCAGTATTTT.

This clone was observed a handful of times. The J gene is TRBJ2-7, the V gene TRBV2; the match to TRBD2 covers 12 bases. The CDR3 loop spans 15 amino acids. CDR1 and CDR2 from the germline V gene are SNHLY and FYNNEI. The V and J ends lost 3 bases and 7 bases, in that order; junction bases with no gene match: 7. The CDR3 here is CASSELAGGEGEQYF. In nucleotides, the CDR3 is TGTGCCAGCAGTGAGCTAGCGGGGGGGGAAGGGGAGCAGTACTTC. Looking up the rest from reference TRBV2 and TRBJ2-7 gives the full variable domain: EPEVTQTPSHQVTQMGQEVILRCVPISNHLYFYWYRQILGQKVEFLVSFYNNEISEKSEIFDDQFSVERPDGSNFTLKIRSTKLEDSAMYFCASSELAGGEGEQYFGPGTRLTVT.

Written as DNA, the CDR3 is TGTGCCAGCAGCTTAGACAGGTGGTGGGGCTACACCTTC. The encoded protein is CASSLDRWWGYTF. The V call is TRBV7-9, the J call TRBJ1-2, with D tentatively TRBD1 (5 bases). Germline V gene lookup returns CDR1 SEHNR and CDR2 FQNEAQ (reference sequence). This CDR3 comprises 13 residues. V lost 1 base to trimming and J lost 8 bases, with 11 bases between them.

This chain links TRBV4-1 with TRBJ2-1; tentatively, D is TRBD1 (5 bases). CDR3 size: 16 residues. Between the trimmed V and J ends, which lost 1 base and 5 bases, there was a span of 15 bases. Germline V lookup: CDR1 MGHRA, CDR2 YSYEKL. The CDR3 loop is CASSQGVPTVNNEQFF. The CDR3 bases are TGCGCCAGCAGCCAAGGGGTCCCGACAGTTAACAATGAGCAGTTCTTC.

Only a few counts were recorded for this clone. The chain links TRBV10-2 to TRBJ1-2, with 8 bases lining up with TRBD1. CDR1 is WSHSY and CDR2 is SAAADI in the germline V gene. J was trimmed by 4 bases and V by 0 bases; bases with no gene match: 4. The CDR3 covers 15 residues. CDR3 in amino acids: CASSESTGEGYGYTF. CDR3 DNA: TGCGCCAGCAGTGAGTCGACAGGGGAAGGCTATGGCTACACCTTC.

The rearrangement uses TRBV4-3 and TRBJ1-2, with unresolved D. Trimming cost V 1 base and J 7 bases, with 22 bases left between them. The CDR3 has 17 residues. Germline V gives CDR1 LGHNA, CDR2 YSLEER. CDR3 bases: TGCGCCAGCAGCCAAGCTCAAGGCGCATTCCTATGGAGTGGCTACACCTTC. As protein: CASSQAQGAFLWSGYTF.

The genes are TRBV9 and TRBJ2-7, with TRBD2 matching over 12 bases. CDR1 and CDR2 from the germline V gene are SGDLS and YYNGEE. J lost 2 bases, V lost 1 base, and 1 base had no gene match. CDR3 size: 15 residues. The CDR3 here is CASSVLAGGPYEQYF. As DNA, the CDR3 is TGTGCCAGCAGCGTACTAGCGGGGGGGCCCTACGAGCAGTACTTC.

The J gene is TRBJ1-1, the V gene TRBV5-4; D possibly corresponds to TRBD1 (5 bases). The V and J ends lost 1 base and 4 bases respectively, with 5 bases between them. CDR1 is SGHNT and CDR2 is YYREEE in the germline V gene (reference sequence). This CDR3 is built from 12 residues. CDR3 in amino acids: CASSLQGTEAFF. The DNA for the CDR3 is TGTGCCAGCAGCTTGCAGGGCACTGAAGCTTTCTTT.

The V and J genes are TRBV6-1 and TRBJ1-5; 10 nucleotides line up with TRBD1. This CDR3 contains 15 residues. The germline V gene encodes CDR1 MNHNS and CDR2 SASEGT. The J segment lost 10 bases and the V segment lost 8 bases, leaving 14 bases of the junction unmatched. The CDR3 loop is CASDGHGTGDPPQHF. Here the CDR3 DNA reads TGTGCCAGCGACGGGCACGGGACAGGGGACCCCCCCCAGCATTTT.

This clone was detected once. V and J are TRBV6-6 and TRBJ1-2, with a possible D match to TRBD1 (5 bases). Looked up from germline, CDR1 is MNHNY and CDR2 is SVGAGI (reference sequence). The CDR3 spans 15 residues. V was clipped by 0 bases and J by 4 bases, with 12 bases between them. In DNA form, the CDR3 reads TGTGCCAGCAGTTACTCGGGGGATGGGCTCTATGGCTACACCTTC. It encodes CASSYSGDGLYGYTF.

The CDR3 coding sequence is TGTGCCAGTACCCTGGGGGTATCGGCGGTAACTAATGAAAAACTGTTTTTT. This codes for CASTLGVSAVTNEKLFF. The rearrangement links TRBV19 to TRBJ1-4, with D perhaps TRBD1 (5 bases). Between the trimmed V and J ends, which lost 7 bases and 1 base, there was a span of 19 bases. The CDR3 runs to 17 residues. Germline CDR1 is LNHDA and CDR2 is SQIVND (reference sequence).

This sequence joins TRBV19 and TRBJ1-1; D is unresolved. Germline values: CDR1 LNHDA, CDR2 SQIVND (reference sequence). Trimming cost V 3 bases and J 3 bases, with 8 bases left between them. The CDR3 runs to 13 residues. For the CDR3, the DNA is TGTGCCAGTAGTATTGTCCTGGACACTGAAGCTTTCTTT. Its protein product is CASSIVLDTEAFF.

A single count supports this clone. V is TRBV10-1 and J is TRBJ1-2, with unresolved D. Between the trimmed V and J ends, which lost 0 bases and 4 bases, there was a span of 6 bases. The CDR3 has 13 amino acids. CDR1 is WNHNN, CDR2 SYGVQD, per germline (reference sequence). CDR3 bases: TGCGCCAGCAGTGAGTCCCGGAGCTATGGCTACACCTTC. Its protein is CASSESRSYGYTF.

The chain is built from TRBV9 and TRBJ2-1; TRBD2 aligns across 9 bases. Germline V CDR1 and CDR2: SGDLS, YYNGEE. The J segment lost 6 bases and the V segment lost 4 bases, leaving 5 bases of the junction unmatched. The CDR3 sequence is 14 residues long. CDR3 sequence reads: CASSRASGVNEQFF. CDR3 in DNA: TGTGCCAGCAGCCGGGCTAGCGGGGTCAATGAGCAGTTCTTC.

V is TRBV6-1 and J is TRBJ2-1; TRBD1 might be the D (6 bases). With 7 bases removed from V and 12 bases from J, the gap between germline ends came to 19 bases. The germline V gene has CDR1 MNHNS and CDR2 SASEGT. The CDR3 length is 13 residues. In nucleotides, the CDR3 is TGTGCCAGCACCCGGGACATTTATTCCGGGCAGTTCTTC. It translates to CASTRDIYSGQFF.

This clone appeared a single time. The V call is TRBV28, the J call TRBJ1-2; 7 bases line up with TRBD1. The CDR3 sequence is 12 residues long. Germline-derived CDR1 and CDR2 are MDHEN and SYDVKM. J was trimmed by 7 bases and V by 3 bases; bases with no gene match: 2. The CDR3 spells CASSFKGAGYTF. The DNA of the CDR3 is TGTGCCAGCAGTTTTAAGGGGGCTGGCTACACCTTC.

A single count supports this clone. This chain joins TRBV6-5 and TRBJ1-2; a possible D gene is TRBD1 (5 bases). The germline V gene encodes CDR1 MNHEY and CDR2 SVGAGI. Trimming took off 6 bases at V and 7 bases at J, with 12 bases between the two ends. The CDR3 covers 12 residues. This CDR3 is CASSLGGSGYTF. The DNA for the CDR3 is TGTGCCAGCAGCCTCGGGGGGTCTGGCTACACCTTC.

This clone was seen a single time. The chain carries TRBV7-8 and TRBJ2-7; D is unclear. The ends were cut back, 3 bases at V and 0 bases at J, with 15 bases in the middle. Germline V gene data show CDR1 as SGHVS and CDR2 as FQNEAQ. The CDR3 is 16 amino acids. CDR3: CASSFEYTMSSYEQYF. The CDR3 DNA sequence: TGTGCCAGCAGCTTCGAGTATACAATGAGCTCCTACGAGCAGTACTTC.

The V call is TRBV10-3, the J call TRBJ1-4; D might be TRBD1 (6 bases). There are 13 residues in the CDR3. The V end lost 8 bases, the J end lost 7 bases, and 14 bases lay between the germline ends. Germline V gene data show CDR1 as ENHRY and CDR2 as SYGVKD. In DNA, the CDR3 is TGTGCCATCCAAGGGGGAGTAGGTGAAAAACTGTTTTTT. Encoded protein: CAIQGGVGEKLFF.

The chain joins TRBV6-5 to TRBJ1-2; 9 bases align to TRBD1. The germline V gene has CDR1 MNHEY and CDR2 SVGAGI. V lost 5 bases to trimming and J lost 5 bases; unmatched junction nucleotides: 9. The CDR3 runs to 15 residues. The CDR3 DNA reads TGTGCCAGCAGTCTACAGGGGGCGGTCAAGTATGGCTACACCTTC. The encoded protein is CASSLQGAVKYGYTF.

The chain has TRBV7-3 and TRBJ1-1; possibly TRBD1 for D (5 bases). CDR1 and CDR2 from the germline V gene are SGHTA and FQGTGA. This CDR3 has 14 residues. Trimming removed 3 bases from V and 4 bases from J, with 12 bases in between. This chain's CDR3 is CASSFLGGTTEAFF. The CDR3 region has the DNA TGTGCCAGCAGCTTCCTTGGGGGGACCACTGAAGCTTTCTTT.

The chain combines TRBV5-1 with TRBJ2-3; possible D gene TRBD1, 7 bases. Between the trimmed V and J ends, which lost 4 bases and 0 bases, there was a span of 15 bases. The CDR3 extends over 16 amino acids. Germline loops: CDR1 SGHRS, CDR2 YFSETQ. CDR3: CASSRRDRDSTDTQYF. The CDR3 DNA follows: TGCGCCAGCAGCAGGCGGGACAGAGATAGCACAGATACGCAGTATTTT.

The chain combines TRBV5-1 with TRBJ2-7, with D unclear. Trimming cost V 2 bases and J 0 bases, with 3 bases left between them. This CDR3 spans 12 amino acids. Germline V gene lookup returns CDR1 SGHRS and CDR2 YFSETQ. The CDR3 spells CASSFDSYEQYF. CDR3 DNA: TGCGCCAGCAGCTTCGACTCCTACGAGCAGTACTTC.

The rearrangement joins TRBV6-1 to TRBJ2-7, with D hard to call. V dropped 3 bases and J dropped 0 bases, with 9 bases sitting between them. Germline values: CDR1 MNHNS, CDR2 SASEGT. The CDR3 loop spans 14 amino acids. CDR3 bases: TGTGCCAGCAGTGAGGGGATAAGCTCCTACGAGCAGTACTTC. Translating it yields CASSEGISSYEQYF.

The rearrangement links TRBV5-6 to TRBJ2-7; no definite D call. The CDR3 covers 13 residues. Trimming removed 1 base at V and 7 bases at J, with 12 bases between. Germline assignment: CDR1 SGHDT and CDR2 YYEEEE. The DNA for the CDR3 is TGTGCCAGCAGCTTGTATTGGAGTGTTGAGCAGTACTTC. Amino acids: CASSLYWSVEQYF.

The V gene is TRBV28, the J gene TRBJ1-2, with 7 bases fitting TRBD1. Germline values: CDR1 MDHEN, CDR2 SYDVKM. CDR3 length: 12 amino acids. With 6 bases clipped from V and 6 bases from J, the junction kept 4 bases outside the gene matches. CDR3 in amino acids: CASRRDRNGYTF. DNA of the CDR3: TGTGCCAGCAGGCGGGACAGAAATGGCTACACCTTC.

V and J are TRBV6-6 and TRBJ1-2; 8 nucleotides match TRBD1. Losses at the gene ends were 4 bases for V and 0 bases for J; bases not matched to a gene: 7. The CDR3 runs 16 residues. CDR1 and CDR2 from the germline V gene are MNHNY and SVGAGI (reference sequence). As DNA, the CDR3 is TGTGCCAGCAGTTCCCCGGACAGGGCAGCTAACTATGGCTACACCTTC. This translates into CASSSPDRAANYGYTF.